The 28 T cell receptor beta chains reported below all come from one sample, sequenced in a study of blood T cell repertoires in COVID-19. The repertoire was sequenced with immunoSEQ multiplex PCR; TCRdb's copy has only in-frame clones and lacks some. The sample includes under 200,000 clones, more than 85% of them seen just once. Material: PBMCs or T cells enriched from blood (not recorded which). These receptors were collected from a woman aged 45-60 years who had recovered from COVID-19.

In nucleotides, the CDR3 is TGTGCCAGCAGCCAGAACAGCGGGGCTAACTATGGCTACACCTTC. Its translation: CASSQNSGANYGYTF. The chain couples TRBV11-2 to TRBJ1-2; no clear D. The ends were cut back, 5 bases at V and 0 bases at J, with 13 bases in the middle. The V gene's germline CDR1 is SGHAT and CDR2 FQNNGV. The CDR3 sequence is 15 residues long.

V gene TRBV3-1 (or the pseudogene TRBV3-2) combines with J gene TRBJ1-2; D is ambiguous. The length of the CDR3 is 15 residues. The germline V and J ends were trimmed by 4 bases and 8 bases, with 20 bases remaining between them. Per germline, CDR1 LGHDT and CDR2 YNNKEL (reference sequence). In DNA, the CDR3 is TGTGCCAGCAGCCCTCGCGGGCCCGACTTCATAGGCTACACCTTC. Encoded protein: CASSPRGPDFIGYTF.

V is TRBV2 and J is TRBJ2-1, with TRBD2 matching over 8 bases. CDR1 and CDR2 (germline): SNHLY, FYNNEI. V trimming: 6 bases; J trimming: 0 bases; junction bases outside the gene matches: 4. CDR3 length: 15 amino acids. CDR3 sequence: CASSGAGASYNEQFF. The DNA of the CDR3 is TGTGCCAGCAGCGGAGCGGGAGCCTCCTACAATGAGCAGTTCTTC.

This chain uses TRBV2 with TRBJ2-3; weak D call: TRBD2 (7 bases). The V end was cut by 8 bases, the J end by 2 bases, with 11 bases between. Per germline, CDR1 SNHLY and CDR2 FYNNEI. The CDR3 has 13 residues. This CDR3 reads CASSGGFTDTQYF. DNA of the CDR3: TGTGCCAGCTCGGGGGGCTTCACAGATACGCAGTATTTT.

The table lists this clone with a count of one. The chain couples TRBV19 to TRBJ1-1; D may be TRBD1 (5 bases). Trimming removed 5 bases at V and 1 base at J, with 14 bases between. Germline V gene data show CDR1 as LNHDA and CDR2 as SQIVND (reference sequence). The CDR3 extends over 15 amino acids. The CDR3 reads CASSYNGQKNTEAFF. CDR3 in DNA: TGTGCCAGTAGTTATAACGGACAAAAGAACACTGAAGCTTTCTTT.

This clone showed up just a few times. The rearrangement joins TRBV6-5 to TRBJ1-4; 8 bases align to TRBD1. The V segment lost 11 bases and the J segment 4 bases; nucleotides outside the gene matches: 6. Germline V gives CDR1 MNHEY, CDR2 SVGAGI. This CDR3 is 13 amino acids long. CDR3 sequence reads: CAGRTGNNEKLFF. The CDR3 DNA reads as TGTGCCGGGAGGACAGGGAATAATGAAAAACTGTTTTTT.

The rearrangement links TRBV27 to TRBJ2-1; TRBD1 matches at 7 bases. The CDR3 covers 19 residues. The V and J ends lost 6 bases and 3 bases, in that order; junction bases with no gene match: 20. CDR1 MNHEY and CDR2 SMNVEV come from the germline V gene (reference sequence). The CDR3 protein is CASSAAQPPQGFVYNEQFF. CDR3 DNA: TGTGCCAGCAGCGCGGCTCAACCACCACAGGGGTTCGTCTACAATGAGCAGTTCTTC.

Only one count was recorded for this clone. The rearrangement uses TRBV3-1 (or the pseudogene TRBV3-2) and TRBJ1-3, with TRBD1 as a possible D gene (6 bases). Per the germline V gene, CDR1 is LGHDT and CDR2 is YNNKEL (reference sequence). CDR3 length: 13 amino acids. Trimming shortened V by 7 bases and J by 3 bases, and 10 bases separated the two germline ends. The CDR3 spells CASKTGNGNTIYF. The CDR3 bases are TGTGCCAGCAAAACAGGGAATGGAAACACCATATATTTT.

The chain carries TRBV5-1 and TRBJ2-1; a possible D gene is TRBD2 (7 bases). Germline CDR1 reads SGHRS; CDR2 reads YFSETQ. This CDR3 spans 16 amino acids. Trimming shortened V by 6 bases and J by 0 bases, and 16 bases separated the two germline ends. The CDR3 coding sequence is TGCGCCAGCACCCCCCAAGGGGGGGGCTCCTACAATGAGCAGTTCTTC. Translated, it gives CASTPQGGGSYNEQFF.

The rearrangement links TRBV3-1 (or the pseudogene TRBV3-2) to TRBJ2-1, with unresolved D. The ends were cut back, 1 base at V and 4 bases at J, with 5 bases in the middle. The CDR3 loop spans 13 amino acids. Per germline, CDR1 LGHDT and CDR2 YNNKEL (reference sequence). DNA for the CDR3: TGTGCCAGCAGCCAAGTTCAGTACAATGAGCAGTTCTTC. Translated, it gives CASSQVQYNEQFF.

This chain connects TRBV5-8 to TRBJ2-7; 12 bases match TRBD1. Germline values: CDR1 SGHTS, CDR2 YDEGEE. Germline trimming cut 4 bases from V and 7 bases from J; bases unmatched to any gene: 9. CDR3 length equals 15 residues. The CDR3 spells CASSPGDRGPWEQYF. The CDR3 coding sequence is TGTGCCAGCAGCCCTGGGGACAGGGGGCCATGGGAGCAGTACTTC.

The V call is TRBV27, the J call TRBJ1-5, with 8 bases aligning to TRBD1. The germline V gene encodes CDR1 MNHEY and CDR2 SMNVEV (reference sequence). The CDR3 extends over 16 amino acids. The junction had 10 bases not matched to a gene; V was cut back by 6 bases and J by 3 bases. As DNA, the CDR3 is TGTGCCAGCAGATCACAGGGGGGGCCCCTCAATCAGCCCCAGCATTTT. Protein: CASRSQGGPLNQPQHF.

This chain connects TRBV5-1 to TRBJ1-1; 9 bases map to TRBD1. The V gene end was trimmed by 4 bases and the J gene end by 10 bases; junction bases not matched to a gene: 5. The CDR3 loop spans 12 amino acids. Germline CDR1 reads SGHRS; CDR2 reads YFSETQ. The CDR3 region is CASSAGGQGAFF. For the CDR3, the DNA is TGCGCCAGCAGCGCGGGGGGACAGGGAGCTTTCTTT.

V is TRBV11-3 and J is TRBJ2-2; 8 bases match TRBD2. CDR3 size: 16 residues. Unmatched junction bases numbered 3, after V lost 2 bases and J lost 1 base. The germline V gene has CDR1 SGHNT and CDR2 YENEEA. The CDR3: CASSLSGSGNTGELFF. In DNA, the CDR3 is TGTGCCAGCAGCTTAAGCGGGAGCGGGAACACCGGGGAGCTGTTTTTT.

The CDR3 DNA reads as TGTGCCAGCTCACCAAGGCCCGGGGTCTTGAACACTGAAGCTTTCTTT. Its translation is CASSPRPGVLNTEAFF. The rearrangement joins TRBV18 to TRBJ1-1; D ambiguous. Deletions cut 2 bases from V and 0 bases from J, with 13 bases between. Germline-derived CDR1 and CDR2 are KGHSH and LQKENI. The length of the CDR3 is 16 residues. Looking up the rest from reference TRBV18 and TRBJ1-1 gives the full variable domain: NAGVMQNPRHLVRRRGQEARLRCSPMKGHSHVYWYRQLPEEGLKFMVYLQKENIIDESGMPKERFSAEFPKEGPSILRIQQVVRGDSAAYFCASSPRPGVLNTEAFFGQGTRLTVV.

This clone was found once. The chain employs TRBV28 and TRBJ2-5; 7 nucleotides align to TRBD2. Trimming at V came to 5 bases and at J to 2 bases, leaving 8 bases not matched to a gene. The CDR3 is 15 residues long. Germline CDR1 reads MDHEN; CDR2 reads SYDVKM. Here the CDR3 reads CASSGGGMRQETQYF. CDR3 bases: TGTGCCAGCAGTGGGGGGGGGATGAGGCAAGAGACCCAGTACTTC.

V is TRBV10-3 and J is TRBJ2-7, with 11 bases identical to TRBD1. The germline V gene encodes CDR1 ENHRY and CDR2 SYGVKD. CDR3 size: 14 residues. Trimming took 4 bases from V and 2 from J; bases not matched to a gene: 1. CDR3 DNA: TGTGCCATCAGTGGGGACAGGGGGACCTACGAGCAGTACTTC. Its protein is CAISGDRGTYEQYF.

The chain combines TRBV14 with TRBJ2-1; D is possibly TRBD2 (5 bases). The CDR3 loop spans 18 amino acids. V was shortened by 0 bases and J by 5 bases, with 20 bases between the two germline ends. The V gene's germline CDR1 is SGHDN and CDR2 FVKESK. The CDR3 protein is CASSQDRSGARPHNEQFF. The CDR3 bases are TGTGCCAGCAGCCAAGATCGCAGCGGAGCCCGACCACACAATGAGCAGTTCTTC.

CDR3 bases: TGTGCCAGCAGCGACGGACAGACGAATCAGCCCCAGCATTTT. It specifies CASSDGQTNQPQHF. The chain has TRBV28 and TRBJ1-5; perhaps TRBD1 as D (6 bases). The germline V gene has CDR1 MDHEN and CDR2 SYDVKM. CDR3 length equals 14 residues. V was cut by 6 bases and J by 4 bases, with 13 bases left in between.

This CDR3 is CASSRETGAFSYEQYF. The CDR3 bases are TGTGCCAGTAGTAGGGAGACAGGAGCCTTCTCCTACGAGCAGTACTTC. The chain employs TRBV19 and TRBJ2-7; tentatively, D is TRBD1 (6 bases). Trimming took 4 bases from V and 0 from J, leaving 16 bases between them. The CDR3 spans 16 residues. Germline V gene lookup returns CDR1 LNHDA and CDR2 SQIVND (reference sequence).

The chain combines TRBV5-5 with TRBJ1-6; weak D call: TRBD1 (5 bases). Germline assignment: CDR1 SGHKS and CDR2 YYEKEE (reference sequence). Trimming pared 1 base from V and 8 bases from J, leaving 13 bases between. The CDR3 loop spans 15 amino acids. CDR3 in amino acids: CASSLLGAADSPLHF. In nucleotides, the CDR3 is TGTGCCAGCAGCTTGTTAGGGGCCGCGGATTCACCCCTCCACTTT.

This chain links TRBV27 with TRBJ2-7; TRBD2 aligns across 8 bases. V lost 3 bases and J lost 6; bases outside the gene matches: 16. The CDR3 extends over 17 amino acids. Germline-derived CDR1 and CDR2 are MNHEY and SMNVEV (reference sequence). CDR3 loop: CASSFLPGTRGRSEQYF. In DNA, the CDR3 is TGTGCCAGCAGTTTCTTACCCGGGACTAGAGGGAGGAGCGAGCAGTACTTC.

The chain employs TRBV6-2 or TRBV6-3 and TRBJ1-5, with D perhaps TRBD1 (6 bases). Looked up from germline, CDR1 is MNHEY and CDR2 is SVGEGT. CDR3 size: 18 residues. The ends were cut back, 5 bases at V and 0 bases at J, with 20 bases in the middle. The CDR3 sequence is CASSTYGRQVSSNQPQHF. The DNA of the CDR3 is TGTGCCAGCAGTACTTACGGGCGACAGGTTTCTAGCAATCAGCCCCAGCATTTT.

The chain carries TRBV11-2 and TRBJ2-2; D unresolved. This CDR3 spans 15 amino acids. Deletions cut 5 bases from V and 0 bases from J, with 10 bases between. Germline V CDR1 and CDR2: SGHAT, FQNNGV. The CDR3 DNA follows: TGTGCCAGCAGCCCGGCGACACCGAACACCGGGGAGCTGTTTTTT. Its protein is CASSPATPNTGELFF.

V and J are TRBV12-2 and TRBJ1-5; whether TRBD1, the table's D call, matches the DNA was not checked. TRBV12-2 is a recognized pseudogene. This CDR3 region has 17 residues. As DNA, the CDR3 is TGTGCAAGTCGCTTAGGAGTAGGTCAGGATGGAAATCAGCCCCAGCATTTT. Protein: CASRLGVGQDGNQPQHF.

V and J are TRBV7-2 and TRBJ2-7; 8 nucleotides align to TRBD1. V dropped 1 base and J dropped 4; count of bases not matched to a gene: 3. The CDR3 runs to 14 residues. Germline V gives CDR1 SGHTA, CDR2 FQGNSA. Here the CDR3 reads CASSLGQGQYEQYF. The CDR3 DNA follows: TGTGCCAGCAGCTTAGGACAGGGGCAATACGAGCAGTACTTC.

This chain joins TRBV7-2 and TRBJ2-3; D gene uncertain. V shed 5 bases and J shed 2 bases, with 20 bases lying between them. Germline CDR1 is SGHTA and CDR2 is FQGNSA. The CDR3 is 17 residues long. CDR3 nucleotides: TGTGCCAGCAGCATTCTACGCAGTAGCACAACCACAGATACGCAGTATTTT. Residues: CASSILRSSTTTDTQYF.

This chain links TRBV30 with TRBJ2-2, with 7 bases matching TRBD1. Germline loops: CDR1 GTSNPN, CDR2 SVGIG (reference sequence). The V gene end was trimmed by 3 bases and the J gene end by 6 bases; junction bases not matched to a gene: 7. This CDR3 contains 14 residues. CDR3 loop: CAWRTGSVAGELFF. As DNA, the CDR3 is TGTGCCTGGAGGACAGGGTCTGTGGCCGGGGAGCTGTTTTTT. The entire variable domain, with the rest obtained from reference TRBV30 and TRBJ2-2, is as follows: SQTIHQWPATLVQPVGSPLSLECTVEGTSNPNLYWYRQAAGRGLQLLFYSVGIGQISSEVPQNLSASRPQDRQFILSSKKLLLSDSGFYLCAWRTGSVAGELFFGEGSRLTVL.